This TCR beta chain emerged from a study of shared clonotypes between healthy human individuals. Study-level background: The cohort comprised a couple of women and a few men. Their ages spanned 18 to 49 years.

The CDR3 is 15 amino acids. Data came from immunoSEQ multiplex PCR; TCRdb stores just in-frame clones and leaves some out. The sample shows approximately 720,000 clones, 92% of them seen only once. Remarks on this clone: Its antigen is undetermined.

In the naive CD8 group, cells lacked CD45RO and were positively selected for CCR7, so terminally differentiated effector memory CD45RA+ cells were left out. The study, taken as a whole, reports: The study drew on few donors, limiting represented genetic and exposure-history diversity. Sharing across four donors was highest in naive CD4 (around 5%) and lowest in memory CD8 (0.4%). Investigators collected only blood, and repertoires in tissues likely differ.

The TCR comes from a man aged 25 to 40 in good health. Sequenced input: naive CD8+ T cells sorted from blood. The J gene is TRBJ1-5, the V gene TRBV21-1. TRBV21-1 is a pseudogene. The CDR3 DNA reads as TGTGCCAGCACCTTAGACCGAACACCCAATCAGCCCCAGCATTTT. This gives the protein CASTLDRTPNQPQHF.